This T cell receptor (beta chain) is drawn from a study of blood T cell repertoires in COVID-19. CDR3 length equals 15 residues. J was trimmed by 9 bases and V by 5 bases; bases with no gene match: 7. Germline loops: CDR1 MNHEY, CDR2 SMNVEV (reference sequence). In the authors' methods: The authors estimated nucleated cell counts from reference gene primer amplification. Here immunoSEQ multiplex PCR was the method, and the copy in TCRdb shows in-frame clones only, minus some. The V and J calls and the clone size are those of that table, but D and trimming were determined from the DNA. The table has approximately 260,000 clones, around 83% seen once.

The material sequenced was peripheral blood. The receptor comes from a woman between 55 and 75 years old with active or convalescent COVID-19. The chain uses TRBV27 and TRBJ2-1, with 13 bases fitting TRBD2. In nucleotides, the CDR3 is TGTGCCAGCAGTCGGGGGACTAGCGGGGTAGGTGAGCAGTTCTTC. It codes for CASSRGTSGVGEQFF.